This T cell receptor (beta chain) was sequenced in a study of CXCR3-negative and CXCR3-positive naive CD8 T cells. The CDR3 consists of 19 residues. Preparation of TRB cDNA libraries relied on 5' RACE carrying UMI labels. TCRdb reprocessed the 5' RACE reads; each CDR3 protein has one entry and no DNA is given. Its table records 100,000 to 150,000 distinct CDR3 sequences. Naive CD8+ T cells carried a CD45RO-CCR7+CD27+CD95- phenotype. The rearrangement uses TRBV12-3 or TRBV12-4 and TRBJ1-4. The receptor was isolated from a human donor in good health. Some clones in this sample may be carry-over from other donors' samples. Sequencing input: naive CXCR3- CD8+ T cells from blood. Subset specified: CD45RO-CCR7+CD27+CD95- naive CD8+ T cells lacking CXCR3 (TNR3-). The CDR3 protein is CASSLYSQRVWSTNEKLFF.